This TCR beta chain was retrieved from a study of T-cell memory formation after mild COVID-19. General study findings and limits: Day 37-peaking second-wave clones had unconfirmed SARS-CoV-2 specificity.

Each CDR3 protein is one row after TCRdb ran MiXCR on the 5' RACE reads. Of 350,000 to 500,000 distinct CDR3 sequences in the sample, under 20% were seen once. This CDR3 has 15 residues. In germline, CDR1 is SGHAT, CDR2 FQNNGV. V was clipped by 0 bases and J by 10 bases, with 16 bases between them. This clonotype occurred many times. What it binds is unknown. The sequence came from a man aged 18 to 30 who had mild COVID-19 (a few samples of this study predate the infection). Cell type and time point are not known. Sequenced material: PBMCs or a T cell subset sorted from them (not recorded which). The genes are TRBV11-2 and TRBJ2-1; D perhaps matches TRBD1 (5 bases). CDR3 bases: TGTGCCAGCAGCTTAGATCTGGCGGTGGCAGGGGAGCAGTTCTTC. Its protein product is CASSLDLAVAGEQFF. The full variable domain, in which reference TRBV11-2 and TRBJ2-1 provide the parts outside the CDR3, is EAGVAQSPRYKIIEKRQSVAFWCNPISGHATLYWYQQILGQGPKLLIQFQNNGVVDDSQLPKDRFSAERLKGVDSTLKIQPAKLEDSAVYLCASSLDLAVAGEQFFGPGTRLTVL.